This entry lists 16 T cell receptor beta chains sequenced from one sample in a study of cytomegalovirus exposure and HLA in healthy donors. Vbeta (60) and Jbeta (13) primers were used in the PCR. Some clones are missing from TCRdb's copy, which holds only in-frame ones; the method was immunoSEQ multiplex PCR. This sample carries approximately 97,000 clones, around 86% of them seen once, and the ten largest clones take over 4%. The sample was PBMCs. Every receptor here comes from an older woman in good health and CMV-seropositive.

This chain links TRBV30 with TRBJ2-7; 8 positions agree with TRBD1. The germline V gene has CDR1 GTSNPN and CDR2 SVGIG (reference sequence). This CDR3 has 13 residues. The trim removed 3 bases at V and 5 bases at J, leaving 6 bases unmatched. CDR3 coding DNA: TGTGCCTGGAGCCAGAGACAGGGGAACGAGCAGTACTTC. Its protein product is CAWSQRQGNEQYF.

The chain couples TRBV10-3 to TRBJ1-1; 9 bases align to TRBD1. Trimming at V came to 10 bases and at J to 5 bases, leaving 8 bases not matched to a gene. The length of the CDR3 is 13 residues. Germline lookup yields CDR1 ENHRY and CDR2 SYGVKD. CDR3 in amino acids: CATDRGRGTEAFF. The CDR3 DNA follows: TGTGCCACGGACAGGGGACGGGGGACTGAAGCTTTCTTT.

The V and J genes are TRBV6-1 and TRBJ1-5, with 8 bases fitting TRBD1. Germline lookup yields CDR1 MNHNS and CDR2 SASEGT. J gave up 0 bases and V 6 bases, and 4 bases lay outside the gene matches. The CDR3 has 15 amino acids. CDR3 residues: CASSLRGLSNQPQHF. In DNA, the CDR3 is TGTGCCAGCAGCCTCAGGGGGCTTAGCAATCAGCCCCAGCATTTT.

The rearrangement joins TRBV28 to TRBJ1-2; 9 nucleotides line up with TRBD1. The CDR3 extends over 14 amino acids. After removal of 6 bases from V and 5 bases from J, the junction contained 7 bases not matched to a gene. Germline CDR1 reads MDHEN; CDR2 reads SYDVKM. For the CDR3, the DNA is TGTGCCAGCAGCAAATCCGGGACAGGGTATGGCTACACCTTC. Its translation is CASSKSGTGYGYTF.

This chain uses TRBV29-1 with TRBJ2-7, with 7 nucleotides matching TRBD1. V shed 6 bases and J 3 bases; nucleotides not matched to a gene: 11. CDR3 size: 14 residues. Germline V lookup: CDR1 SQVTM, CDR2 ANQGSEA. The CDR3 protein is CSVTLGQNYYEQYF. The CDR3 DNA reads TGCAGCGTCACGTTGGGACAGAATTACTACGAGCAGTACTTC.

The CDR3 DNA sequence: TGTGCCATCGGGGGGGACAAACCCTACGAGCAGTACTTC. Encoded protein: CAIGGDKPYEQYF. The chain carries TRBV10-3 and TRBJ2-7; tentatively, D is TRBD2 (7 bases). The V and J ends lost 8 bases and 2 bases respectively, with 13 bases between them. This CDR3 spans 13 amino acids. Germline V CDR1 and CDR2: ENHRY, SYGVKD.

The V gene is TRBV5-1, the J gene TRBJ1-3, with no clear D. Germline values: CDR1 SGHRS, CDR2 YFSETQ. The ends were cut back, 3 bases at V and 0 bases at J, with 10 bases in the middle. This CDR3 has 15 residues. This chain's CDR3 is CASSSGLFSGNTIYF. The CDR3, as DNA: TGCGCCAGCAGCTCTGGACTGTTCTCTGGAAACACCATATATTTT.

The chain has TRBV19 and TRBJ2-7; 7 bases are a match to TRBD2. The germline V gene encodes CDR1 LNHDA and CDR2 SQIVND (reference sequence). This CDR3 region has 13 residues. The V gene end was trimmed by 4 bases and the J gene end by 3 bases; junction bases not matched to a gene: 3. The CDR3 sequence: CASSKAGLYEQYF. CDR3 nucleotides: TGTGCCAGTAGTAAAGCGGGACTCTACGAGCAGTACTTC.

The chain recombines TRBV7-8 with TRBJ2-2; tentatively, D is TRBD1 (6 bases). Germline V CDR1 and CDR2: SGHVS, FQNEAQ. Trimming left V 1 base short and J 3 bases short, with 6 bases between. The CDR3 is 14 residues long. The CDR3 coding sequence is TGTGCCAGCAGCTTAGACAGGGACACCGGGGAGCTGTTTTTT. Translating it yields CASSLDRDTGELFF.

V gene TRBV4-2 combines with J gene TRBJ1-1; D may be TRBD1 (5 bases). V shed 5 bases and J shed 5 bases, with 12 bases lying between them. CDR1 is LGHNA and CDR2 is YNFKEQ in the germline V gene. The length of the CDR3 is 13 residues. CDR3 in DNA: TGTGCCAGCAGCGCGGAGGGGATGACTGAAGCTTTCTTT. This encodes CASSAEGMTEAFF.

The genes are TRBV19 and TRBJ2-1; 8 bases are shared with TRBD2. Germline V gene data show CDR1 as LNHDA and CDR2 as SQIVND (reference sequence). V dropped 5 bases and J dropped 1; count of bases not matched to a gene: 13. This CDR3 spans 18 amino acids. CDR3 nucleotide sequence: TGTGCCAGTAGTTTTAAGACTAGCGCGTTACCATCCTACAATGAGCAGTTCTTC. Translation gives CASSFKTSALPSYNEQFF.

The CDR3, as DNA: TGTGCCAGTAGTATACCCGGCGATAGCGGGAGCACAGATACGCAGTATTTT. Protein product: CASSIPGDSGSTDTQYF. The gene calls are TRBV19 and TRBJ2-3; TRBD2 aligns across 7 bases. Per the germline V gene, CDR1 is LNHDA and CDR2 is SQIVND (reference sequence). The V segment lost 2 bases and the J segment 0 bases; nucleotides outside the gene matches: 8. The CDR3 sequence is 17 residues long.

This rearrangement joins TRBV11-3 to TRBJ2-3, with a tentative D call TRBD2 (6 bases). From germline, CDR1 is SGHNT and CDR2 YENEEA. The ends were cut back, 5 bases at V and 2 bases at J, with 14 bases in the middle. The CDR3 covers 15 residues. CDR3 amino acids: CASSLAGLHTDTQYF. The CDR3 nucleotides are TGTGCCAGCAGCCTTGCGGGACTCCACACAGATACGCAGTATTTT.

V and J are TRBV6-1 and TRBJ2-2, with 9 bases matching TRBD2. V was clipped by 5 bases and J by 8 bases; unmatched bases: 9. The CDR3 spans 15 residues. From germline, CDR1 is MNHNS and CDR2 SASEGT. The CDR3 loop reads CASSPGLARTGELFF. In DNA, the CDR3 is TGTGCCAGCAGTCCTGGACTAGCGAGGACGGGGGAGCTGTTTTTT.

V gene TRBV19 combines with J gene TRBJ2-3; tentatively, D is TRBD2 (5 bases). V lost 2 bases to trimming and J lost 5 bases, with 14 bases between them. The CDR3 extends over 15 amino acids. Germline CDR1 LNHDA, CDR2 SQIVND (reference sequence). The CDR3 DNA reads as TGTGCCAGTAGTATATTCTACCTCCGGGGAGATACGCAGTATTTT. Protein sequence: CASSIFYLRGDTQYF.

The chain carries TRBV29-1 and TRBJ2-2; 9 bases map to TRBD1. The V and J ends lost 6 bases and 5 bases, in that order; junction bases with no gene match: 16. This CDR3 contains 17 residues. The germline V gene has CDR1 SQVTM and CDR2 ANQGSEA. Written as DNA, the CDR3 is TGCAGCGTGATAACAGGGGGCGCCAGGTTCGGGACCGGGGAGCTGTTTTTT. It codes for CSVITGGARFGTGELFF.